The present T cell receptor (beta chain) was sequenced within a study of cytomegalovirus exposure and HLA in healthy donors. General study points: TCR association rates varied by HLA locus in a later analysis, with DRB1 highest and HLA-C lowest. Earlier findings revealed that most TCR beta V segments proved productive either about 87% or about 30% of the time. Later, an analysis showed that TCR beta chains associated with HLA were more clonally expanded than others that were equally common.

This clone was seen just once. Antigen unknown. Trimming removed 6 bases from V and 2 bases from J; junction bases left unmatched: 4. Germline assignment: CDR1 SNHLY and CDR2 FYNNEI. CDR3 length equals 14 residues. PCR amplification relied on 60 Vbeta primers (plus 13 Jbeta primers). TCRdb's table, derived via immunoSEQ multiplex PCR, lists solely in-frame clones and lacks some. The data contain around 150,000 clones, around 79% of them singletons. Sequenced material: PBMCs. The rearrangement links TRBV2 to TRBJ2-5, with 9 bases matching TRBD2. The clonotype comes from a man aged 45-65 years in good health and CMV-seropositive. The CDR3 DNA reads TGTGCCAGCAGGACGACTAGCGGACAAGAGACCCAGTACTTC. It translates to CASRTTSGQETQYF.